This T cell receptor (beta chain) was sequenced during a study of radiotherapy plus CTLA-4 blockade in lung cancer listed by TCRdb under 2018. Concerning the study at large: Objective responses were observed in 18% of enrolled patients, and disease control was achieved in 30% to 40%. The investigation overall reported the following: After treatment with radiotherapy and ipilimumab, TCR clones that originated in tumors expanded in peripheral blood. Early dynamic changes in blood T cell clones, together with increased serum interferon-beta after radiation, were reported as the strongest predictors of response.

From a lookup of the germline V gene (reference sequence), CDR1 and CDR2 are SEHNR and FQNEAQ. The V end gives up 5 bases and the J end 4 bases, leaving 2 bases in the junction not matched to a gene. The CDR3 spans 13 residues, from the cysteine through the phenylalanine. Only the CDR3 region is kept as DNA, spanning 39 bases read in frame from base 1. In this study, focal radiation therapy paired with CTLA-4 blockade (ipilimumab) was tested in patients who had chemo-refractory metastatic non-small-cell lung cancer. Libraries were constructed by the immunoSEQ multiplex PCR assay. TCRdb re-hosts the immuneACCESS table, in-frame sequences only. Its copies lack some clones; in the studies checked, an unresolved V gene accounts for under half of them, and the cause for the rest is not known. The sample records roughly 75,000 clones, under 80% of which are singletons. The ten largest make up roughly 20% of the sample.

As for this clone: Which antigen it targets is not known. Base quality data are lacking; no much larger clone is found one base away.

The chain joins TRBV7-9 to TRBJ1-3; 7 bases in between match TRBD1. The TCR comes from a human donor with non-small cell lung cancer whose response to radiotherapy plus ipilimumab could not be evaluated. Some clones in this sample may be carry-over from other donors' samples. The input for sequencing was peripheral blood, taken from a patient treated with radiotherapy plus ipilimumab. The nucleotide sequence reads TGTGCCAGCAGCCAGGGACAGGGAAACACCATATATTTT. Its coded protein is CASSQGQGNTIYF.